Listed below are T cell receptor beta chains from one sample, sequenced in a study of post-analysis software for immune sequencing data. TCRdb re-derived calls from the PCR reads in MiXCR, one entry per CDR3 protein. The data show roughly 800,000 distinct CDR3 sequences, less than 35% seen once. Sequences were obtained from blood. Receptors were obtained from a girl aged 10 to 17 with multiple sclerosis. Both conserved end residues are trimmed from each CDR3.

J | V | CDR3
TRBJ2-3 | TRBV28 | ASSFSEGGNTDTQY
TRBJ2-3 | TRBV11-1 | ASSSGQGSDTQY
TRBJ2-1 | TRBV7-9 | ASSSGTSCDEQF
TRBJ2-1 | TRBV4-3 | AISQALGLAGNEQF
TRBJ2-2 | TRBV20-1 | SASSGRYTGELF
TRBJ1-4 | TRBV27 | ASSSGQEVEKLF
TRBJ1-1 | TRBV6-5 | ASSYVPGRTEAF
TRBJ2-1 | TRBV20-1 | SARTNAVHNEQF
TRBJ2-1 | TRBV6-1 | ASSVATSNEQF
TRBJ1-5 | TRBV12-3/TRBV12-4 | ASSPYRVNQPQH
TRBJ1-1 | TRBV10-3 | AISESGAGIIAEAF
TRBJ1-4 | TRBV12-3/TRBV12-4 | ASRATGDYEKLF
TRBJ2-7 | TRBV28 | ASSPPARSYEQY